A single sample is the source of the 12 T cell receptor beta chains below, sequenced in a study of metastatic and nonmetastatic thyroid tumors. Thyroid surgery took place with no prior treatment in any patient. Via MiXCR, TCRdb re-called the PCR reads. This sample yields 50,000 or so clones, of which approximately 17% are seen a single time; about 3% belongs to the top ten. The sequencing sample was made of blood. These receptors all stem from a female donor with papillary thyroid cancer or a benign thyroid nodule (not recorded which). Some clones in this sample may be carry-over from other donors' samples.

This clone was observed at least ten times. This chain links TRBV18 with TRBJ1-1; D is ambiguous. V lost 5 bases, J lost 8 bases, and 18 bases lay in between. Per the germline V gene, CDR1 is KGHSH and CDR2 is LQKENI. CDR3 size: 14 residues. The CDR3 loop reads CASSELKAGMEAFF. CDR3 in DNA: TGTGCCAGCTCAGAACTTAAGGCCGGGATGGAAGCTTTCTTT.

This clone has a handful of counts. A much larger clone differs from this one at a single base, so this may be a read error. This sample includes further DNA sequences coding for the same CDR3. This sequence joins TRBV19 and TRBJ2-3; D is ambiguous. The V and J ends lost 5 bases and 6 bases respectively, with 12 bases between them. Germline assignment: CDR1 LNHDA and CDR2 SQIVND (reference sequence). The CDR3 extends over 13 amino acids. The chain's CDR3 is CASSRTKWDTQYF. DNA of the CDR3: TGTGCCAGTAGTCGTACCAAGTGGGATACGCAGTATTTT.

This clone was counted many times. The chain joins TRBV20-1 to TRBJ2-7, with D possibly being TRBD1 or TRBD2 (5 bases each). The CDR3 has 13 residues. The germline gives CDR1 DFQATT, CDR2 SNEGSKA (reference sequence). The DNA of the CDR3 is TGCAGCCCCCTTCCGGGACCCTCTAGAGAGCAGTACTTC. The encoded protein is CSPLPGPSREQYF.

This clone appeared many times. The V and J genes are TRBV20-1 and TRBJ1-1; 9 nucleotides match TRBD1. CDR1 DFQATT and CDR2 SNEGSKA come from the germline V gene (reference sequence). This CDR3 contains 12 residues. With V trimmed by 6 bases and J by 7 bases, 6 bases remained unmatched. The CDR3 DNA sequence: TGCAGTGCAATGGACAGGGGCATTGAAGCTTTCTTT. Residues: CSAMDRGIEAFF.

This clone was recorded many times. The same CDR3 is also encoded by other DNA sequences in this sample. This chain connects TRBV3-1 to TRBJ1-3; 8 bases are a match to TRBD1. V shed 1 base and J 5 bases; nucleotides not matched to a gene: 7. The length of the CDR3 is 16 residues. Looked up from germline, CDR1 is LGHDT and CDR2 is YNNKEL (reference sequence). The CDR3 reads CASSQGRQGNRNTIYF. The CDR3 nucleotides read TGTGCCAGCAGCCAAGGACGACAGGGGAACAGAAACACCATATATTTT.

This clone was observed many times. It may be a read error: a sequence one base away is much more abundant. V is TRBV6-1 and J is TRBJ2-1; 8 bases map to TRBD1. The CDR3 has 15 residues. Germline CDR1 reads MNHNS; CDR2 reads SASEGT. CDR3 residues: CVSSLGQGRYNEQFF. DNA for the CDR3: TGTGTCAGCAGTCTTGGACAGGGCCGCTACAATGAGCAGTTCTTC.

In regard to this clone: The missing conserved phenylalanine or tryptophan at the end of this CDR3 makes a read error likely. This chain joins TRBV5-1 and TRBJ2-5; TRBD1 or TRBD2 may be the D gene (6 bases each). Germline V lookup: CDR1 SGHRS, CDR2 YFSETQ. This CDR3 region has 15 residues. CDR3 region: CANSLVGYSRGAQYS. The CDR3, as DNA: TGCGCCAACAGCTTGGTGGGCTACTCAAGGGGGGCCCAGTACTCC.

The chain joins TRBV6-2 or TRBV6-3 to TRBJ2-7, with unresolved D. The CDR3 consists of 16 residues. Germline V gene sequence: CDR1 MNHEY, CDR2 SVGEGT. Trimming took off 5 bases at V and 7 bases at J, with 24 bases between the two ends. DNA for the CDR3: TGTGCCAGCAGTACCTCTCCCCCCCCATGGTACGCGGAGCAGTACTTC. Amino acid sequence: CASSTSPPPWYAEQYF.

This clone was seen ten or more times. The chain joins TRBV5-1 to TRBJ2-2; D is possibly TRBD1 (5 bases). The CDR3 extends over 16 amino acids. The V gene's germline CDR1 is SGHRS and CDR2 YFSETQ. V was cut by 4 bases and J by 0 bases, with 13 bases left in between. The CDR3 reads CASSPRQGSNTGELFF. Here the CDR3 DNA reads TGCGCCAGCAGCCCGCGTCAGGGATCGAACACCGGGGAGCTGTTTTTT.

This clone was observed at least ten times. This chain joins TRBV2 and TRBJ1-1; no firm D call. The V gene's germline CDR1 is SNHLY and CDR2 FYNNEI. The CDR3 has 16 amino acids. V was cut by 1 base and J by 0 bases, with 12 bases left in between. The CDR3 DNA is TGTGCCAGCAGTGAAGGCCAGCAGATTATGAACACTGAAGCTTTCTTT. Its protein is CASSEGQQIMNTEAFF.

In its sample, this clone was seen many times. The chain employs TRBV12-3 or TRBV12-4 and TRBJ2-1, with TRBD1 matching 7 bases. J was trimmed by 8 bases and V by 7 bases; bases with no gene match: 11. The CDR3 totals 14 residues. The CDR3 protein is CASTFSVQGDEQFF. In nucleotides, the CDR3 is TGTGCCAGCACCTTCTCGGTTCAGGGGGATGAGCAGTTCTTC.

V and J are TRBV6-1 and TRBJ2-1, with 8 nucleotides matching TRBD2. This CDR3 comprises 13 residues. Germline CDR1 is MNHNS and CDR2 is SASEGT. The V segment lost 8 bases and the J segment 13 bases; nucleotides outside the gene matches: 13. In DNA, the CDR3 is TGTGCCAGCTCTCCGGGCGGGCGGGGGGACCAGTTCTTC. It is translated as CASSPGGRGDQFF.